This TCR beta chain was sequenced during a study of T cell responses to AZD1222 COVID-19 vaccine. Study-level points and caveats: Clonal diversity was possibly underestimated; the donors were predominantly white British and more often female. CD4 TCRs associated with vaccination spanned spike, dominating at 160-218 and 743-854. It was only after the peak T cell response that any repertoires were sampled. Baseline seropositivity occurred in only a handful of AZD1222 recipients.

V lost 2 bases, J lost 4 bases, and 11 bases lay in between. CDR1 MNHEY and CDR2 SVGAGI come from the germline V gene. CDR3 size: 15 residues. About this clone itself: Antigen: not known.

Sequencing used immunoSEQ multiplex PCR; TCRdb keeps in-frame clones, though not all of them. Of 90,000 to 110,000 clones listed, 70% to 90% are singletons. The material sequenced was peripheral blood, taken on day 0 of AZD1222 vaccination. This sequence originates from an adult in good health. The chain recombines TRBV6-5 with TRBJ2-2; perhaps TRBD1 as D (5 bases). As DNA, the CDR3 is TGTGCCAGCAGTTACAAGGGGCGCGGCACCGGGGAGCTGTTTTTT. It yields the protein CASSYKGRGTGELFF.